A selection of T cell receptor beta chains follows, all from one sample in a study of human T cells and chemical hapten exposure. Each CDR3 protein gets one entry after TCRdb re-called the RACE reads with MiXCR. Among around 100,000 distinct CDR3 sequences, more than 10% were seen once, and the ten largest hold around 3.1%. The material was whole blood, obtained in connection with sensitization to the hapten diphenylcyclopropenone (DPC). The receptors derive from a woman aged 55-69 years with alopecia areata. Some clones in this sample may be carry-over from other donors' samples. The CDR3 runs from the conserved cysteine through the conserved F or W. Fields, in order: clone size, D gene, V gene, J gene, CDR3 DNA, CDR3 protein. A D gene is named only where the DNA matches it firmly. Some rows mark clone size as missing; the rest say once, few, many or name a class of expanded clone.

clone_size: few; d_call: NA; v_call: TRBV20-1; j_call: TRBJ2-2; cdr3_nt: TGCAGTGCTAATCTTCAGAACACCGGGGAGCTGTTTTTT; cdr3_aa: CSANLQNTGELFF
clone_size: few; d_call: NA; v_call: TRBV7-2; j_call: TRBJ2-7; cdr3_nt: TGTGCCAGCAGCTTAGCCACCGGGACATACTACGAGCAGTACTTC; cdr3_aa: CASSLATGTYYEQYF
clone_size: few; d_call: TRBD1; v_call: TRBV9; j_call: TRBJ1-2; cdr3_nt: TGTGCCAGCAGCGTAGGGAGGGAAACAGGGGTCAGCTACACCTTC; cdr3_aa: CASSVGRETGVSYTF
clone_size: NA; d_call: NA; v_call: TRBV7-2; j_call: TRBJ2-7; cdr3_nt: TGTGCCAGCAGCTTCCCCTGGGCAGTCTACGAGCAGTACTTC; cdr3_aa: CASSFPWAVYEQYF
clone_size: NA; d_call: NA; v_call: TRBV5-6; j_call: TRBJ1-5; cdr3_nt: TGTGCCAGCAGCTTCGGACCCGCCAATCAGCCCCAGCATTTT; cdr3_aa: CASSFGPANQPQHF
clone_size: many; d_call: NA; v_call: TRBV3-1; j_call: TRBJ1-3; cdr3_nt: TGTGCCAGCAGCCAAGGGAGGGTTTCCTCTGGAAACACCATATATTTT; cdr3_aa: CASSQGRVSSGNTIYF
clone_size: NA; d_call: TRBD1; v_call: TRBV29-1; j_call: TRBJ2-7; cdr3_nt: TGCAGCGTTTCCTCTACAGGGGGTCTTATCGACGAGCAGTACTTC; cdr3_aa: CSVSSTGGLIDEQYF
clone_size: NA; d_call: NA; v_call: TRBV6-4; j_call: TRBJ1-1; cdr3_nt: TGTGCCAGCAGTGTTGACAGGAACACTGAAGCTTTCTTT; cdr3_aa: CASSVDRNTEAFF
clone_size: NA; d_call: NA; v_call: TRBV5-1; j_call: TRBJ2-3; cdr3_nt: TGCGCCAGCAGCTCCGCCAGCACAGATACGCAGTATTTT; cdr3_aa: CASSSASTDTQYF
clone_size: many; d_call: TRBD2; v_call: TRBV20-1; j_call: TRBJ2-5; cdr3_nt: TGCAGTGCTAGAGAAGCCCTAGCGGGGGGGCTCGAGACCCAGTACTTC; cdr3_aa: CSAREALAGGLETQYF
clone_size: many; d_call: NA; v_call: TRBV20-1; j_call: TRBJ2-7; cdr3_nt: TGCAGTGCTAGAGACCATTCGAGGGGTAGTTCCTACGAGCAGTACTTC; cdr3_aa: CSARDHSRGSSYEQYF
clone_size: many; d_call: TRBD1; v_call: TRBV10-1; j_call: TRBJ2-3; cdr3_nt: TGCGCCAGCAGTGATTTAACAGGGGCAGATACGCAGTATTTT; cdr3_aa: CASSDLTGADTQYF
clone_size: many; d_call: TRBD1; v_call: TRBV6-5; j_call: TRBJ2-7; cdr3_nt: TGTGCCAGCAAAGGTCAGGGGGTGTACGAGCAGTACTTC; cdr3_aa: CASKGQGVYEQYF
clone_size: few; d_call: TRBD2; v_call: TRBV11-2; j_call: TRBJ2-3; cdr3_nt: TGTGCCAGCAGCGCCCGACTAGCGGGGGCGGGAACAGATACGCAGTATTTT; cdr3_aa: CASSARLAGAGTDTQYF
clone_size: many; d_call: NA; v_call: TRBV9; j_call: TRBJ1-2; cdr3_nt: TGTGCCAGCAGCGTAGCTAGGGCAAACGCCTATGGCTACACCTTC; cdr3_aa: CASSVARANAYGYTF
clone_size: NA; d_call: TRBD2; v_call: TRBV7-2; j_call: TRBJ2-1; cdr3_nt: TGTGCCAGCAGCTTAGCCCGACTAGCGGGGTTCGATGAGCAGTTCTTC; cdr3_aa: CASSLARLAGFDEQFF
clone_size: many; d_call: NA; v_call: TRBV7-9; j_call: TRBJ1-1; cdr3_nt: TGTGCCAGCAGCTTAGGTTCGACGGACCTCATGAACACTGAAGCTTTCTTT; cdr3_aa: CASSLGSTDLMNTEAFF
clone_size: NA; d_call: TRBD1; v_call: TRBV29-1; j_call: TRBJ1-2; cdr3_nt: TGCAGCGTAGAAACACAGGGGTTCTACACCTTC; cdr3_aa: CSVETQGFYTF
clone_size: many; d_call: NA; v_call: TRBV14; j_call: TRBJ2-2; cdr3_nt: TGTGCCAGCAGCCAACACTTCGCGAACACCGGGGAGCTGTTTTTT; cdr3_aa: CASSQHFANTGELFF
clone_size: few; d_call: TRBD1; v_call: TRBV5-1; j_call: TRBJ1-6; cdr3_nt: TGCGCCAGCAGCTTCACAGGGGCCAATTCACCCCTCCACTTT; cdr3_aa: CASSFTGANSPLHF
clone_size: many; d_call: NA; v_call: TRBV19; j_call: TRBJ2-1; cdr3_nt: TGTGCCAGTACCGCCGGGAGCCCCCCCAATGAGCAGTTCTTC; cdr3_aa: CASTAGSPPNEQFF
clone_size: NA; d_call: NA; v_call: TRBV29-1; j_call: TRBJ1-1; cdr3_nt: TGCAGCGTTGAGGTCAACAGGGAAACTGAAGCTTTCTTT; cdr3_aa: CSVEVNRETEAFF
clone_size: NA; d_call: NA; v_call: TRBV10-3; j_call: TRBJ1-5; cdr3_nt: TGTGCCATCAGTGAGTCGCTGGGAAATCAGCCCCAGCATTTT; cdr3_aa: CAISESLGNQPQHF